This TCR beta chain was documented in a study of shared clonotypes between healthy human individuals. Concerning this clone itself: Its antigen is unidentified.

Study outcomes and limitations: Richness estimates generally favored naive over memory subsets. Expectations were that clonotype sharing among donors would be affected by sequencing depth. A handful of donors held about 5% of naive CD4 clonotypes in common.

Under the authors' procedure: Filtering differed since immunoSEQ provided only junctions, with no quality scores. The protocol was immunoSEQ multiplex PCR, while the TCRdb copy is restricted to in-frame clones and leaves out a portion. The V and J calls and the clone size are those of that table, but D and trimming were determined from the DNA. The sample has 2 million to 2.5 million clones; about 90% are singletons. The CDR3 runs to 17 residues. CDR1 is SGHTA, CDR2 FQGNSA, per germline. With 2 bases clipped from V and 4 bases from J, the junction kept 12 bases outside the gene matches. The J gene is TRBJ2-3, the V gene TRBV7-2; 7 bases fit TRBD2. Sequencing was carried out using naive CD4+ T cells from PBMCs. Subset denoted: CD45RA+ positively selected. The TCR was taken from a man aged 18-30 years in good health. Some clones in this sample may be carry-over from other donors' samples. CDR3 loop: CASSLKPGTTGADTQYF. In DNA, the CDR3 is TGTGCCAGCAGCTTAAAGCCCGGGACTACGGGGGCAGATACGCAGTATTTT.